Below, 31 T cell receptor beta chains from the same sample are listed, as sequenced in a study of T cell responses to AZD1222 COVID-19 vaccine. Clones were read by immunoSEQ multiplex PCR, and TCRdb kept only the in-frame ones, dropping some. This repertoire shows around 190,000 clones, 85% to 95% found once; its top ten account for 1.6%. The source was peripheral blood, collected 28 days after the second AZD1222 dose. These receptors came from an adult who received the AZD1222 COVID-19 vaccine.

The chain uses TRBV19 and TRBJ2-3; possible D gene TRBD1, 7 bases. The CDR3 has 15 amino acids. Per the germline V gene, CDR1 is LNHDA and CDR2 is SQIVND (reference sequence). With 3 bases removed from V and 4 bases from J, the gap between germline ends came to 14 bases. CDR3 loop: CASSMEGAGSDTQYF. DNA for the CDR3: TGTGCCAGTAGTATGGAGGGGGCAGGTTCAGATACGCAGTATTTT.

CDR3 in DNA: TGTGCCACCAGCAGTAGAGGAAGCTCCTACAATGAGCAGTTCTTC. Its protein is CATSSRGSSYNEQFF. V usage is TRBV15 and J usage is TRBJ2-1; D unresolved. V was clipped by 3 bases and J by 0 bases, with 9 bases between them. CDR1 is LNHNV and CDR2 is YYDKDF in the germline V gene (reference sequence). The CDR3 is 15 residues long. The variable domain in full, with the rest retrieved from reference TRBV15 and TRBJ2-1, is DAMVIQNPRYQVTQFGKPVTLSCSQTLNHNVMYWYQQKSSQAPKLLFHYYDKDFNNEADTPDNFQSRRPNTSFCFLDIRSPGLGDTAMYLCATSSRGSSYNEQFFGPGTRLTVL.

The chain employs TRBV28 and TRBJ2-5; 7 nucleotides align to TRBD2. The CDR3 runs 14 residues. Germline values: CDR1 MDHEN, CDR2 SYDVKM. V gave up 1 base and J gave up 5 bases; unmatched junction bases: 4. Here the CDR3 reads CASSLSAGWETQYF. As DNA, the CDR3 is TGTGCCAGCAGTTTATCAGCGGGATGGGAGACCCAGTACTTC. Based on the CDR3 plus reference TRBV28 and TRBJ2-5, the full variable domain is DVKVTQSSRYLVKRTGEKVFLECVQDMDHENMFWYRQDPGLGLRLIYFSYDVKMKEKGDIPEGYSVSREKKERFSLILESASTNQTSMYLCASSLSAGWETQYFGPGTRLLVL.

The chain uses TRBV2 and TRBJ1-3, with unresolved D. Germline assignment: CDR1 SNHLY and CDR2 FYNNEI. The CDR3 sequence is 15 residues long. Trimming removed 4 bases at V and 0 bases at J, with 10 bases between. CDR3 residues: CASSGSGFSGNTIYF. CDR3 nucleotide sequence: TGTGCCAGCAGTGGGTCGGGTTTCTCTGGAAACACCATATATTTT.

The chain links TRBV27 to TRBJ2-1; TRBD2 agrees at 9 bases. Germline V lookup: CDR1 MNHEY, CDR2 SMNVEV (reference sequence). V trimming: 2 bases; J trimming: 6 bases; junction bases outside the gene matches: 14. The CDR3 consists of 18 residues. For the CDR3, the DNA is TGTGCCAGCAGTTTAGTCCCGGCGGGAGCGGGAGGTCTCAATGAGCAGTTCTTC. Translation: CASSLVPAGAGGLNEQFF.

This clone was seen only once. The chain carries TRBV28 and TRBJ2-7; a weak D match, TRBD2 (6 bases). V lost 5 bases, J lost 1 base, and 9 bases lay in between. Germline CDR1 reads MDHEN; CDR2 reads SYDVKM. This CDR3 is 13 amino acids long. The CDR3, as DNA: TGTGCCAGCAGTGATAGCGGATCCTACGAGCAGTACTTC. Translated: CASSDSGSYEQYF.

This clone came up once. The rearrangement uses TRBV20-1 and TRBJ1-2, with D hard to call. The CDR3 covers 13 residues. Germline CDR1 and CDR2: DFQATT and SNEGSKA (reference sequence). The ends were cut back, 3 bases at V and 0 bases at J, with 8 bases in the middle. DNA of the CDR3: TGCAGTGCTAGTATTATCTCTAACTATGGCTACACCTTC. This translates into CSASIISNYGYTF.

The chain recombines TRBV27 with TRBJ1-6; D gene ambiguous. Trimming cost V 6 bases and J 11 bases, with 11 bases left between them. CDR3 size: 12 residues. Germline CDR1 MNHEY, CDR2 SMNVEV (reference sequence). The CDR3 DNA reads TGTGCCAGCAGGCCGGGAAATACACCCCTCCACTTT. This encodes CASRPGNTPLHF.

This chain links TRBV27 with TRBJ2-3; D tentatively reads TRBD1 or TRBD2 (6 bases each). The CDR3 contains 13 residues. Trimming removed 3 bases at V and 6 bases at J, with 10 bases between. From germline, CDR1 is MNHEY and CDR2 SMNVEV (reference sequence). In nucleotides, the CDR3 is TGTGCCAGCAGTTTGTGGGGGGCGGATACGCAGTATTTT. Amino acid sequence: CASSLWGADTQYF.

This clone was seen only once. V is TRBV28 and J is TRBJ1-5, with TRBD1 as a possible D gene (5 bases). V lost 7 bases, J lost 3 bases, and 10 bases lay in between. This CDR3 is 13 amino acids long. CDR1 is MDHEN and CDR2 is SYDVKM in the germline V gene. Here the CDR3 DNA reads TGTGCCAGCATCGACAGTTACAATCAGCCCCAGCATTTT. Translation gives CASIDSYNQPQHF. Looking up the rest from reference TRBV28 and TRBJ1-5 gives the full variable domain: DVKVTQSSRYLVKRTGEKVFLECVQDMDHENMFWYRQDPGLGLRLIYFSYDVKMKEKGDIPEGYSVSREKKERFSLILESASTNQTSMYLCASIDSYNQPQHFGDGTRLSIL.

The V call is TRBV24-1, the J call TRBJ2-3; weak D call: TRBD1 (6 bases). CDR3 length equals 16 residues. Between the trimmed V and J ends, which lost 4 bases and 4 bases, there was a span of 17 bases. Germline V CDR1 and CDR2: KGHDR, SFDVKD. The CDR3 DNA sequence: TGTGCCACCAGTGACCCCCCCGGACCAGGGGCAGATACGCAGTATTTT. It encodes CATSDPPGPGADTQYF.

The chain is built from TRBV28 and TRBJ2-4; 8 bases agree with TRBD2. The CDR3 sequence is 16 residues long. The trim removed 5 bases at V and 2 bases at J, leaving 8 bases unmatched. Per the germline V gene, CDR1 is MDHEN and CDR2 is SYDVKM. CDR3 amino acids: CASSPQVAGTKNIQYF. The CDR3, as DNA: TGTGCCAGCAGTCCCCAGGTAGCGGGAACCAAAAACATTCAGTACTTC.

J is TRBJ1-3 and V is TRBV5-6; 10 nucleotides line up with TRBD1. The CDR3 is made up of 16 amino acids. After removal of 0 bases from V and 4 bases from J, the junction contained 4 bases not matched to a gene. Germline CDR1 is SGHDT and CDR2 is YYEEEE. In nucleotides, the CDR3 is TGTGCCAGCAGCTTGGATGGGACAGGGGCAGGAAACACCATATATTTT. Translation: CASSLDGTGAGNTIYF.

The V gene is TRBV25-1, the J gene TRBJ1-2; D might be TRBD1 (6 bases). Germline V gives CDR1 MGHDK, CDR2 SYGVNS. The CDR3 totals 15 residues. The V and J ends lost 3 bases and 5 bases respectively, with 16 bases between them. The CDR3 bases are TGTGCCAGCAGTGACCAGCGGGGGGCAAGATATGGCTACACCTTC. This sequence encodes CASSDQRGARYGYTF.

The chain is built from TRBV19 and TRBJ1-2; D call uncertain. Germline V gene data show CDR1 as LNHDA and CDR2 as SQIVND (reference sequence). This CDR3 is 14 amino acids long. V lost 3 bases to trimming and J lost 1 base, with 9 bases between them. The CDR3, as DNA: TGTGCCAGTAGTATTGGACGGTTTAACTATGGCTACACCTTC. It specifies CASSIGRFNYGYTF.

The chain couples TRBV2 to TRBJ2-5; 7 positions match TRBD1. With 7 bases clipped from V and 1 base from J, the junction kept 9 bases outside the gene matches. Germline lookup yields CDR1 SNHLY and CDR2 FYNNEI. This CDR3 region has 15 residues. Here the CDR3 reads CASTTNRGTQETQYF. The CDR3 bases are TGTGCCAGCACCACTAACAGGGGAACCCAAGAGACCCAGTACTTC. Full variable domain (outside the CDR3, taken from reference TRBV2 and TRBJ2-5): EPEVTQTPSHQVTQMGQEVILRCVPISNHLYFYWYRQILGQKVEFLVSFYNNEISEKSEIFDDQFSVERPDGSNFTLKIRSTKLEDSAMYFCASTTNRGTQETQYFGPGTRLLVL.

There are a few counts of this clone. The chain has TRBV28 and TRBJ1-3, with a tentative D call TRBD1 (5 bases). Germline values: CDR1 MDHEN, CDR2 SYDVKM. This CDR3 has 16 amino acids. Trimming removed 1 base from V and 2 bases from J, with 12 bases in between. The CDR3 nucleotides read TGTGCCAGCAGTTTATTCCCAACAGGCACTGGAAACACCATATATTTT. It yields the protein CASSLFPTGTGNTIYF.

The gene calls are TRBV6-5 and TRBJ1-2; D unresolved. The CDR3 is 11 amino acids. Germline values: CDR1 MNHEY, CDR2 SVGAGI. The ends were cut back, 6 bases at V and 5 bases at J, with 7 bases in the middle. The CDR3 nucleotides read TGTGCCAGCAGGCGTGGGTATGGCTACACCTTC. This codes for CASRRGYGYTF.

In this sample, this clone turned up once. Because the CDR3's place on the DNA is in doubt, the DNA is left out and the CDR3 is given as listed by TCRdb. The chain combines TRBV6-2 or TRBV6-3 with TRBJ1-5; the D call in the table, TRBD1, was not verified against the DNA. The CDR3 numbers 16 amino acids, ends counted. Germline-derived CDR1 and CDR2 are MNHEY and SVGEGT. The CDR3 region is CASSVQPGQGILAQHF.

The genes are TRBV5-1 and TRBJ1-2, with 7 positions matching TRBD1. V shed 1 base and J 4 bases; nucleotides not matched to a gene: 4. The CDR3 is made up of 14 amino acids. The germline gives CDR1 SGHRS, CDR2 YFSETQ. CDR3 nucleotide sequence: TGCGCCAGCAGCTTGCGACAGGGAACCTATGGCTACACCTTC. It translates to CASSLRQGTYGYTF.

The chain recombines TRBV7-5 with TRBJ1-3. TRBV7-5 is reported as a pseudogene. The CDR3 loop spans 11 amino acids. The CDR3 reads CAPRSGNTIYF. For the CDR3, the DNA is TGTGCGCCAAGGTCTGGAAACACCATATATTTT.

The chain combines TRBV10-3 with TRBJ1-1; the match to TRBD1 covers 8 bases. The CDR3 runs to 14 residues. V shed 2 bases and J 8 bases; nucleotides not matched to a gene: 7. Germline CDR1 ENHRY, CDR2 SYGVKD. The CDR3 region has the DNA TGTGCCATCAGTGAGCCGGACAGGGCATTGGAAGCTTTCTTT. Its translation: CAISEPDRALEAFF.

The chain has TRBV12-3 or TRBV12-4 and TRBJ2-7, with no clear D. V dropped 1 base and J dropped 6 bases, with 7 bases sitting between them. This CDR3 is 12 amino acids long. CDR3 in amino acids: CASSLELGEQYF. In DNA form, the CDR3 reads TGTGCCAGCAGTTTAGAATTGGGCGAGCAGTACTTC.

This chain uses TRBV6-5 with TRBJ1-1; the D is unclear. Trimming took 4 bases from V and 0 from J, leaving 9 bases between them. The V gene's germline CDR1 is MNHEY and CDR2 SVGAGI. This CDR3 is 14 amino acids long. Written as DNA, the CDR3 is TGTGCCAGCAGTTTACCGGGGTTGAACACTGAAGCTTTCTTT. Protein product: CASSLPGLNTEAFF.

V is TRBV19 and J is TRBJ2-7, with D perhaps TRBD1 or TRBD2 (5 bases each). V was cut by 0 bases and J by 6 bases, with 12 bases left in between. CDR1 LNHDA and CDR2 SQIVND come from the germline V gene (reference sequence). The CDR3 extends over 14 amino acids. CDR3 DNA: TGTGCCAGTAGTATAGATGGGAGTAGGGGCGAGCAGTACTTC. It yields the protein CASSIDGSRGEQYF.

The CDR3 here is CAISEGVRGEVGYTF. The CDR3 DNA follows: TGTGCCATCAGTGAAGGCGTCCGGGGAGAAGTCGGCTACACCTTC. V and J are TRBV10-3 and TRBJ1-2, with D uncertain. Trimming left V 3 bases short and J 8 bases short, with 19 bases between. The germline gives CDR1 ENHRY, CDR2 SYGVKD. CDR3 length equals 15 residues.

In nucleotides, the CDR3 is TGCGCCAGCAGCGCAACCGGGACACTATCTGGGGCCAACGTCCTGACTTTC. This translates into CASSATGTLSGANVLTF. The V call is TRBV5-1, the J call TRBJ2-6, with D possibly TRBD1 on 6 matching bases. The CDR3 covers 17 residues. With 4 bases removed from V and 1 base from J, the gap between germline ends came to 15 bases. Germline CDR1 SGHRS, CDR2 YFSETQ.

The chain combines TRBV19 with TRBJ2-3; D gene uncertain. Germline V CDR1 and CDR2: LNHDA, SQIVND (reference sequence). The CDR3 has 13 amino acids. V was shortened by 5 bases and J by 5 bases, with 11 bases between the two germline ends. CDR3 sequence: CASSETPIDTQYF. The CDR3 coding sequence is TGTGCCAGTAGTGAGACGCCCATAGATACGCAGTATTTT.

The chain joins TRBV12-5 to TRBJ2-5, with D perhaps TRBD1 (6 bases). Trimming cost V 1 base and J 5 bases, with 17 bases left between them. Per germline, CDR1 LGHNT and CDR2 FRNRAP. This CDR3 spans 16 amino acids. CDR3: CASGLGQAANGETQYF. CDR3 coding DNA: TGTGCTAGTGGTTTGGGACAGGCGGCGAACGGGGAGACCCAGTACTTC.

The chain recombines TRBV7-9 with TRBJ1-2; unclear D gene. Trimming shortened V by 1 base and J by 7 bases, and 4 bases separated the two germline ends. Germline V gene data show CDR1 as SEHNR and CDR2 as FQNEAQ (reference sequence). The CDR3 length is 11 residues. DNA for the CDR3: TGTGCCAGCAGCTTAGTAGGTGGCTACACCTTC. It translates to CASSLVGGYTF.

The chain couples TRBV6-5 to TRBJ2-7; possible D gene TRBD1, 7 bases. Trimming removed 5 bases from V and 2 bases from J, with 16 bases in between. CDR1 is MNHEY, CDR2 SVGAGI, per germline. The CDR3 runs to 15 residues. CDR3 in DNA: TGTGCCAGCAGTCCGTCCGGGGGACAGCCCTACGAGCAGTACTTC. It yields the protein CASSPSGGQPYEQYF.